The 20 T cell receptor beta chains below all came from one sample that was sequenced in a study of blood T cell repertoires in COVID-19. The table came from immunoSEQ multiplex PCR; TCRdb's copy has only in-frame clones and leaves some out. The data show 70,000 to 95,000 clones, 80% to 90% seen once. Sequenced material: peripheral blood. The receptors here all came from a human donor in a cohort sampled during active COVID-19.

The chain's CDR3 is CAETRYTGELFF. For the CDR3, the DNA is TGTGCCGAGACTAGATACACCGGGGAGCTGTTTTTT. The chain combines TRBV30 with TRBJ2-2; weak D call: TRBD2 (6 bases). CDR3 length: 12 residues. Trimming removed 8 bases from V and 3 bases from J, with 10 bases in between. Germline CDR1 is GTSNPN and CDR2 is SVGIG (reference sequence).

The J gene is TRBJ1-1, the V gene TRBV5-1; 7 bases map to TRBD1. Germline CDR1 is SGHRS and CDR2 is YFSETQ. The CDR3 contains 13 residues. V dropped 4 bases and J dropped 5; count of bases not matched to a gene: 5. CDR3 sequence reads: CASSPQQGTEAFF. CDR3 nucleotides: TGCGCCAGCAGCCCTCAACAGGGGACTGAAGCTTTCTTT. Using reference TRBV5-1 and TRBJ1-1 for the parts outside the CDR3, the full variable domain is KAGVTQTPRYLIKTRGQQVTLSCSPISGHRSVSWYQQTPGQGLQFLFEYFSETQRNKGNFPGRFSGRQFSNSRSEMNVSTLELGDSALYLCASSPQQGTEAFFGQGTRLTVV.

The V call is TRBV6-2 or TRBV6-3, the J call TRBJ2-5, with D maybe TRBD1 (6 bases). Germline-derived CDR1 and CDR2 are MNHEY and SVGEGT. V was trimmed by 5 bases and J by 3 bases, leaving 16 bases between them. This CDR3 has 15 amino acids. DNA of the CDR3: TGTGCCAGCAGTCCCTTCCTCCAGGGGAAAGAGACCCAGTACTTC. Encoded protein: CASSPFLQGKETQYF.

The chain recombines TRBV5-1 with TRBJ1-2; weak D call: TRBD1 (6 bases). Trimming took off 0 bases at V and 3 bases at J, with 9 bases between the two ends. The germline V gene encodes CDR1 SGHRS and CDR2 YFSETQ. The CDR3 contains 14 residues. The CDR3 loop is CASSLVSGDYGYTF. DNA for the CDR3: TGCGCCAGCAGCTTGGTGTCAGGGGACTATGGCTACACCTTC. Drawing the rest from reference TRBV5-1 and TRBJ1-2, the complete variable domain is KAGVTQTPRYLIKTRGQQVTLSCSPISGHRSVSWYQQTPGQGLQFLFEYFSETQRNKGNFPGRFSGRQFSNSRSEMNVSTLELGDSALYLCASSLVSGDYGYTFGSGTRLTVV.

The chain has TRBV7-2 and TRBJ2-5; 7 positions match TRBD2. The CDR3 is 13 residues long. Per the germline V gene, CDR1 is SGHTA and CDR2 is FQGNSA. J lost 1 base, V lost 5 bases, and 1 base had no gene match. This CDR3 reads CASSGGGQETQYF. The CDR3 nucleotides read TGTGCCAGCAGCGGGGGGGGCCAAGAGACCCAGTACTTC.

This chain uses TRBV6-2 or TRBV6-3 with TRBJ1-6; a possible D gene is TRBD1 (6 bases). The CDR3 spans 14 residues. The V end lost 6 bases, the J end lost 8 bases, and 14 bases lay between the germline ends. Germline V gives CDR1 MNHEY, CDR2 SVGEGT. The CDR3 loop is CASSFEQGYSPLHF. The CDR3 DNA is TGTGCCAGCAGCTTTGAGCAGGGGTATTCACCCCTCCACTTT.

The CDR3 region has the DNA TGTGCCAGCAGCTTTGGGGCGACAGTTTCTATGTTCTTC. This encodes CASSFGATVSMFF. V is TRBV7-3 and J is TRBJ2-1, with D possibly matching TRBD1 (5 bases). V lost 3 bases and J lost 15, with 18 bases in between. The V gene's germline CDR1 is SGHTA and CDR2 FQGTGA. The CDR3 extends over 13 amino acids.

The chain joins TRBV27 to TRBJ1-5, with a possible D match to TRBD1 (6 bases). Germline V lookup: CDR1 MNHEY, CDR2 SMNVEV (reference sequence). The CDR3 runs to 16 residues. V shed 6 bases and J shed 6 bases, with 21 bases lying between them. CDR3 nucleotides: TGTGCCAGCAGCCGGTACAGGGTTAGGTATGCTCAGCCCCAGCATTTT. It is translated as CASSRYRVRYAQPQHF.

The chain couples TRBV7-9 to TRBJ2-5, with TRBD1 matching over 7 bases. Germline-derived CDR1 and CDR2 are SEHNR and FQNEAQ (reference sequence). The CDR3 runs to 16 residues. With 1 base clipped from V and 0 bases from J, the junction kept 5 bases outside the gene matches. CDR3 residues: CASSLGGTANQETQYF. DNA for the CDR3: TGTGCCAGCAGCTTAGGGGGGACAGCTAACCAAGAGACCCAGTACTTC.

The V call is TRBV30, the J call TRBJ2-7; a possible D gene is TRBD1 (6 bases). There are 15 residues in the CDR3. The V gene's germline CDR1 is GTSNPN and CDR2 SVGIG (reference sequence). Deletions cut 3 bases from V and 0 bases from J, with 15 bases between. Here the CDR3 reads CAWSAGTQSSYEQYF. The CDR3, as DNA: TGTGCCTGGAGCGCCGGGACACAAAGCTCCTACGAGCAGTACTTC.

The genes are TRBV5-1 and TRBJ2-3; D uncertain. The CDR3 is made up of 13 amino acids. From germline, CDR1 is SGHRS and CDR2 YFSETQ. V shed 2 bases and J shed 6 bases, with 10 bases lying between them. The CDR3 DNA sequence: TGCGCCAGCAGCTTTGATAGTCCGGATACGCAGTATTTT. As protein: CASSFDSPDTQYF.

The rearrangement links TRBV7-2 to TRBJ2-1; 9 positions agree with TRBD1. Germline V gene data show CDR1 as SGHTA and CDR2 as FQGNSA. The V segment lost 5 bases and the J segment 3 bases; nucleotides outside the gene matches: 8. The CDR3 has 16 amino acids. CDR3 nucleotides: TGTGCCAGCAGCAAATCGGGGACAGGGAGCTACAATGAGCAGTTCTTC. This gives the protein CASSKSGTGSYNEQFF.

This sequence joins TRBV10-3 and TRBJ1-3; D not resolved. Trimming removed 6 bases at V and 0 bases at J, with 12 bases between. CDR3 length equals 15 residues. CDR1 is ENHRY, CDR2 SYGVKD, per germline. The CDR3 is CAIRSGSHSGNTIYF. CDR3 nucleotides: TGTGCCATCAGATCCGGGTCTCACTCTGGAAACACCATATATTTT.

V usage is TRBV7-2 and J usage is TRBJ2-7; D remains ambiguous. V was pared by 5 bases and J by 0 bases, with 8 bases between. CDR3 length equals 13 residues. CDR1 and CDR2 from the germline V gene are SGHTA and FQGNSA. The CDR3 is CASSLDGSYEQYF. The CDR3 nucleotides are TGTGCCAGCAGCCTAGACGGCTCCTACGAGCAGTACTTC.

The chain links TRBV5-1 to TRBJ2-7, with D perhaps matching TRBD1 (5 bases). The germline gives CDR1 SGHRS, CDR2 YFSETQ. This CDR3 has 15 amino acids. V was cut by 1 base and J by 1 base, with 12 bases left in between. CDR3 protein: CASSLQGGISYEQYF. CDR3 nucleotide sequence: TGCGCCAGCAGCTTGCAGGGTGGGATATCCTACGAGCAGTACTTC. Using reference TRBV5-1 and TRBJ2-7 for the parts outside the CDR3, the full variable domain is KAGVTQTPRYLIKTRGQQVTLSCSPISGHRSVSWYQQTPGQGLQFLFEYFSETQRNKGNFPGRFSGRQFSNSRSEMNVSTLELGDSALYLCASSLQGGISYEQYFGPGTRLTVT.

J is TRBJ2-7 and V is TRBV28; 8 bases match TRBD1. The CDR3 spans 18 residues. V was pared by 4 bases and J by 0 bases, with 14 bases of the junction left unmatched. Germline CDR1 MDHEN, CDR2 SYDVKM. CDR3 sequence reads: CASSSPPGGTGSSYEQYF. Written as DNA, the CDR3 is TGTGCCAGCAGTTCACCCCCAGGAGGGACAGGCAGCTCCTACGAGCAGTACTTC.

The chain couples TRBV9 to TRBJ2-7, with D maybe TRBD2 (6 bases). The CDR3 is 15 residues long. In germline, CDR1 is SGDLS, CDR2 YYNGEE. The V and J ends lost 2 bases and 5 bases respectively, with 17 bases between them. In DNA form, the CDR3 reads TGTGCCAGCAGCGTGGACCCAGGGAGGATCGACGAGCAGTACTTC. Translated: CASSVDPGRIDEQYF.

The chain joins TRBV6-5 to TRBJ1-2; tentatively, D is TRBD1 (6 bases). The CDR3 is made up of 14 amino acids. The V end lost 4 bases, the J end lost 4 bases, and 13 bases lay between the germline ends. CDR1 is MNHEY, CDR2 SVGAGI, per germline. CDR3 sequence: CASSFLRDTYGYTF. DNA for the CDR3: TGTGCCAGCAGTTTTCTCCGGGACACCTATGGCTACACCTTC.

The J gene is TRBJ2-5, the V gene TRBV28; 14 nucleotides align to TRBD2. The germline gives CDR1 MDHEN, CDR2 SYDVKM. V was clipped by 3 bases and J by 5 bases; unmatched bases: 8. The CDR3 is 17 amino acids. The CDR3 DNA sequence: TGTGCCAGCAGTTTTCTGACTAGCGGGGGGGCTAGTGAGACCCAGTACTTC. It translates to CASSFLTSGGASETQYF.

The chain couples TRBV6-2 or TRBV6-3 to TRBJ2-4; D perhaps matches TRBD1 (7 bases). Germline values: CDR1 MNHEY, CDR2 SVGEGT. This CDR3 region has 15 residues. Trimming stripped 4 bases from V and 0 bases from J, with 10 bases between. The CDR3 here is CASSSGGIAKNIQYF. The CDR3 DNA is TGTGCCAGCAGTTCAGGGGGGATAGCCAAAAACATTCAGTACTTC.